This T cell receptor (beta chain) was identified during a study of T cell repertoires in cytomegalovirus infection. Study overall: Indications of both CMV infection and matching HLA type were provided by public TCR beta signatures.

Per the germline V gene, CDR1 is SGHRS and CDR2 is YFSETQ. V was trimmed by 4 bases and J by 7 bases, leaving 17 bases between them. There are 15 residues in the CDR3. MiXCR was run by TCRdb on the reads, yielding one entry per CDR3 protein. The sample lists about 460,000 distinct CDR3 sequences, roughly 10% occurring once. Regarding the study as a whole: The ex vivo response was dominated by HLA-C-restricted CMV-specific TCR beta clonotypes.

Turning to this clonotype: Its target is not known.

The chain has TRBV5-1 and TRBJ1-4; the D is unclear. The sequencing input was PBMCs. The TCR originated in a human donor in good health (CMV status not recorded). Some clones in this sample may be carry-over from other donors' samples. In nucleotides, the CDR3 is TGCGCCAGCAGCCCCCTCGACCCTACCGGTGAAAAACTGTTTTTT. Its translation: CASSPLDPTGEKLFF.